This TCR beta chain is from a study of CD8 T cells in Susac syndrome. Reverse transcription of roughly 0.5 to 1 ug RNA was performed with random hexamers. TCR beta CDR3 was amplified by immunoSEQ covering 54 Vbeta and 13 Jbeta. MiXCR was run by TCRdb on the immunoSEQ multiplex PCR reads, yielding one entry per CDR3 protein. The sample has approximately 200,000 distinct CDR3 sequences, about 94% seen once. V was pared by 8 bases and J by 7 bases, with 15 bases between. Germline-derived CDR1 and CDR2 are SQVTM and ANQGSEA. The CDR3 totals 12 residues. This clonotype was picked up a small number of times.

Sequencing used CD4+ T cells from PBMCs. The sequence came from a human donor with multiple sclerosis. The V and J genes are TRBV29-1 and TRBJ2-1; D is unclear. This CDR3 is CSPSGSSNEQFF. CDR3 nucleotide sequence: TGCAGCCCCTCCGGCAGTAGTAATGAGCAGTTCTTC.